This T cell receptor (beta chain) derives from a study of blood T cell repertoires in COVID-19 (TCRdb year 2020). Looking at the study overall: Samples covering the acute and convalescent phases of COVID-19 were provided by collaborators in the United States, Italy and Spain. The prospective study material was composed of cDNA or gDNA derived from T cells, B-cell-depleted T cells, or PBMCs. Deeply sampled blood TCRbeta repertoires from subjects exposed to, actively infected with, or recovered from COVID-19 were included in the dataset. The repertoires were released in a freely available public database intended as a resource for research on the immune response to SARS-CoV-2. Samples came from the ongoing ImmuneRACE study (first 160 participants) plus 1,254 subjects from 6 global collaborators. Sample metadata almost always included a de-identified subject ID, COVID-19 status, age in years and sex. Where HLA class I and class II types were available, the types were taken from metadata supplied by the sample provider, not from assay-based typing.

The paper's findings and limits, for the study overall: The amount of clinical and demographic metadata varied by source and participant and was provided uncurated.

TCRbeta CDR3 regions were amplified from genomic DNA using the immunoSEQ Assay, a bias-controlled multiplex PCR. Per the source publication's procedure: The number of nucleated cells in each sample was estimated from the amplification of reference gene primers within the assay. To quantify the absolute abundance of each unique TCRbeta CDR3 rearrangement, sequence reads were collapsed and filtered. Productive Simpson clonality was computed per sample as the square root of Simpson's diversity index over productive rearrangements. TCRdb limited this immuneACCESS table to in-frame rearrangements with V and J called. A share of clones is missing; checked studies link under half to unresolved V genes, and the rest is unexplained. V and J calls and clone size come straight from that table; D and trimming were deduced from the DNA. Present in this sample are roughly 350,000 clones, roughly 90% of which were seen just once. The top ten hold around a sixth of the sample.

In regard to this clone: Its cognate antigen has yet to be identified. It has no much larger one-base neighbor in the sample; base qualities were not kept.

Participants in the prospective study were aged about 18 to 95 years, lived in under 30 United States geographic areas, and enrolled through a virtual design. To assign participants to cohorts, the prospective study relied on clinical history that participants themselves reported in a screening survey and a study questionnaire. Recovered participants in ImmuneRACE Cohort 3 were defined as having two consecutive negative NP/OP PCR tests, clearance from a healthcare professional, or resolution of symptoms. Mobile phlebotomists in the prospective study collected whole blood, serum and a nasopharyngeal or oropharyngeal swab from every participant. Participants in the prospective study had the option to provide additional blood draws and questionnaires over a 2-month period. Before DNA extraction, prospective study blood samples were shipped either frozen or at room temperature. V lost 2 bases and J lost 0 bases; the stretch between them is 11 bases long. From a lookup of the germline V gene (reference sequence), CDR1 and CDR2 are LGHDT and YNNKEL. The CDR3 runs 16 amino acids, cysteine and phenylalanine included. Of the read, only the CDR3 DNA is kept; its 48 bases are in frame from base 1.

What was sequenced was PBMCs or T cells enriched from blood (not recorded which). The clonotype comes from a woman between 25 and 40 years old who had recovered from COVID-19. The rearranged chain carries TRBV3-1 (or the pseudogene TRBV3-2) and TRBJ1-5; the D gene assignment is ambiguous. The nucleotides read TGTGCCAGCAGCCAATGTTCGCGGGTTAGCAATCAGCCCCAGCATTTT. Its protein is CASSQCSRVSNQPQHF.